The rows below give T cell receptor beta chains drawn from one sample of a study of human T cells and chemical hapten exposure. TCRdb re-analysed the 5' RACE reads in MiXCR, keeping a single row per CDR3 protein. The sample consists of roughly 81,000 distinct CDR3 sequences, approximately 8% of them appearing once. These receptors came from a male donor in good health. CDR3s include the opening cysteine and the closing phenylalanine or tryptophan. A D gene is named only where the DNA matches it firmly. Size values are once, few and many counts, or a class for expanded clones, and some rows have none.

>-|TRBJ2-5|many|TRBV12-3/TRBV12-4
TGTGCCAGCAGTAACCGGCCGACGACAGGGCGGGGGGAGACCCAGTACTTC
CASSNRPTTGRGETQYF
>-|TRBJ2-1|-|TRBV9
TGTGCCAGCAGCGTAACCGGGACGAGTGAGCAGTTCTTC
CASSVTGTSEQFF
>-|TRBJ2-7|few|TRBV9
TGTGCCAGCAGCAAGGCCGGCGGCTACGAGCAGTACTTC
CASSKAGGYEQYF
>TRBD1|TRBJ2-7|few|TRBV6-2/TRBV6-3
TGTGCCAGCAGGAGACAGGGAACCGAGCAGTACTTC
CASRRQGTEQYF
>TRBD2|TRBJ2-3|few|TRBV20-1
TGCAGTGCGCCCTCGGGACTAGCGGGAGCGGGGACAGATACGCAGTATTTT
CSAPSGLAGAGTDTQYF
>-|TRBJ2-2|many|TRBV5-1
TGCGCCAGCAGGGATATCGACACCGGGGAGCTGTTCTTT
CASRDIDTGELFF
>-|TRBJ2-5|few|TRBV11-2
TGTGCCAGCAGCCTTAGCCTCCAAGAGACCCAGTACTTC
CASSLSLQETQYF
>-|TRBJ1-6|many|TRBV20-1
TGCAGTGCCAAGGACGGGCAGAGCTCCTATAATTCACCCCTCCACTTT
CSAKDGQSSYNSPLHF
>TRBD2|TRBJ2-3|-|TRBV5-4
TGTGCCAGCAGAGCGGGGGGGCCCGGCCCAGATACGCAGTATTTT
CASRAGGPGPDTQYF
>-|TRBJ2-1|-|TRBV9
TGTGCCAGCAGCCCTTCCCGAGCGGGTTTCGCCGGCGGTGAGCAGTTCTTC
CASSPSRAGFAGGEQFF
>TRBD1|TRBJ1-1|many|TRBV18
TGTGCCAGCTCAATAACTTTCGGGACAGGGAACACTGAAGCTTTCTTT
CASSITFGTGNTEAFF
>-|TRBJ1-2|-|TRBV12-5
TGTGCTAGTGGTTTGGTATCGGGAACGTATGGCTACACCTTC
CASGLVSGTYGYTF
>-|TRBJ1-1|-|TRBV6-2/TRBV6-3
TGTGCCAGCACCAAAGGAGGGTTTCGCACTGAAGCTTTCTTT
CASTKGGFRTEAFF
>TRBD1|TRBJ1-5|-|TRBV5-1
TGCGCCAGCAGTCAAACAGGGGGCCATCAGCCCCAGCATTTT
CASSQTGGHQPQHF
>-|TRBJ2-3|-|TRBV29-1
TGCAGCGTTGAAGGAGGTGGAGATACGCAGTATTTT
CSVEGGGDTQYF
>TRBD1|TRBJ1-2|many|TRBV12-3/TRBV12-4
TGTGCCAGCAAGCCGGGACAGCGAGCTTTACTCTATGGCTACACCTTC
CASKPGQRALLYGYTF